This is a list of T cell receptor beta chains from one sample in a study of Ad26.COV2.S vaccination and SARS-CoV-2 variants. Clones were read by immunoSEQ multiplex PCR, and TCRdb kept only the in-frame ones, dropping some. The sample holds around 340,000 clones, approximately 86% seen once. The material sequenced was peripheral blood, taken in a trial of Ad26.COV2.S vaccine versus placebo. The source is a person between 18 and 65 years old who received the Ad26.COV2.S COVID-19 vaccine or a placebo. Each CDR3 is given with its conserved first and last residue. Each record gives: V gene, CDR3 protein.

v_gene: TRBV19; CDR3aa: CASSIVEGKGYEQFF
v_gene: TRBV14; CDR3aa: CASSQARGPGYTF
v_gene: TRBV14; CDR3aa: CASSLRGLGEKLFF
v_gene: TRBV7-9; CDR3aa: CASSLRQNTGELFF
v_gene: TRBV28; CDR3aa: CASSGRSTEAFF
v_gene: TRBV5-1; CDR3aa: CASSTSGSTDTQYF
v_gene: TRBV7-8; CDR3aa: CASSLVSYEQYF
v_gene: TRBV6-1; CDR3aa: CASSEWGNGNTIYF
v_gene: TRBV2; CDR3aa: CASNRGRDTGELFF
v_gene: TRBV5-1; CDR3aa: CASSPDRAENIQYF
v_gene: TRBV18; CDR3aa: CASSPQGNSGKANVLTF
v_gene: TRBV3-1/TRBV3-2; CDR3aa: CASSQDITGTIGKLFF
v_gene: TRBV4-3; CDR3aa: CASSQEVSFDNVLTF
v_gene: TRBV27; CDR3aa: CASSFSAMNTEAFF
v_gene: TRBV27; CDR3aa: CASSPLLAKNIQYF
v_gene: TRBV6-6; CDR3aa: CASSPPGGGTEAFF
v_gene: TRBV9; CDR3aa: CASSGTGAIGNTIYF
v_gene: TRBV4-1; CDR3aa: CASRQGVTGTVSGYTF
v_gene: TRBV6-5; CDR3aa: CASSRDSRQETQYF
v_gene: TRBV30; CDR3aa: CAWSKSGSTDTQYF
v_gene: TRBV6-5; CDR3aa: CASSYSRLARLHEQYF
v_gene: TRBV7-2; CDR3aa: CASSLALDRAEAFF
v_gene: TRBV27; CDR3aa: CASSFKDPNEQFF
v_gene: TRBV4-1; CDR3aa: CASSQDRLAGTGARNEQFF
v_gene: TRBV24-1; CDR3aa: CATSDPNQRTPTIYNEQFF
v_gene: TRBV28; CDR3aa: CASSLESGRTQHF
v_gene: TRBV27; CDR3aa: CASSLGGAPGAKNIQYF
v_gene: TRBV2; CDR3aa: CASRRAGSTDTQYF
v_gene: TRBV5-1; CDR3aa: CASSLEVAVNTEAFF
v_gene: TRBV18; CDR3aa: CASSRDRVDEKLFF